This TCR beta chain originates from a study of cytomegalovirus exposure and HLA in healthy donors. General study findings and limits: In a later analysis, at a false discovery rate of 0.05, 17,000 or so TCR beta sequences were associated with HLA alleles.

Germline V gene data show CDR1 as LNHNV and CDR2 as YYDKDF (reference sequence). The CDR3 runs to 15 residues. With 5 bases clipped from V and 4 bases from J, the junction kept 7 bases outside the gene matches. Both 60 Vbeta primers and 13 Jbeta primers went into the PCR. Repertoires were generated with immunoSEQ multiplex PCR, while TCRdb's copy carries only in-frame clones and drops some. The data hold approximately 100,000 clones, with around 85% observed a single time. On this clone itself: What it binds is unknown.

The sequenced material came from PBMCs. The chain joins TRBV15 to TRBJ2-1; the match to TRBD2 covers 8 bases. This clonotype was obtained from a man between 25 and 39 years old in good health and CMV-seronegative. CDR3 nucleotides: TGTGCCACCAGCGCGCTAGCGGGCCCATACAATGAGCAGTTCTTC. The encoded protein is CATSALAGPYNEQFF.